The source of this T cell receptor (beta chain) is a study of blood T cell repertoires in COVID-19. For the study at large: The samples span acute and convalescent COVID-19 from the United States, Italy and Spain. PBMCs, B-cell-depleted T cells, or T cells were the source of the cDNA or gDNA that made up the material.

Original analysis: Estimated nucleated cell counts came from reference gene primer amplification. Assay used: immunoSEQ multiplex PCR; TCRdb lists only in-frame clones, some missing. The V and J calls and clone size are taken from that table; D and trimming were inferred from the DNA. The sample shows 100,000 to 150,000 clones, more than 70% of them seen only once. V lost 3 bases to trimming and J lost 5 bases, with 13 bases between them. This CDR3 is 14 amino acids long. CDR1 and CDR2 (germline): SGHTA, FQGTGA. The chain carries TRBV7-3 and TRBJ1-1, with D possibly matching TRBD1 (6 bases). This sequence originates from a woman in her thirties who had recovered from COVID-19. Sequenced sample: peripheral blood. CDR3 loop: CASSFSGAETEAFF. DNA for the CDR3: TGTGCCAGCAGCTTCTCAGGGGCAGAGACTGAAGCTTTCTTT.